The T cell receptor (beta chain) described here comes from a study of blood T cell repertoires in COVID-19 (dated by TCRdb to the early 2020s). Describing the broader study: The collaborator samples originated in the United States, Italy and Spain and spanned the acute and convalescent phases of COVID-19. The material from the prospective study consisted of cDNA or gDNA derived from T cells, B-cell-depleted T cells, or PBMCs. Subjects who had been exposed to COVID-19, were actively infected with it, or had recovered from it provided the deeply sampled blood TCRbeta repertoires that made up the dataset. The repertoires were made available in a free public database intended to serve as a resource for research on the immune response to SARS-CoV-2. The samples were drawn from two sources: the first 160 participants of the ongoing ImmuneRACE study, and about 1,300 subjects contributed by 6 global collaborators. Sample metadata almost always included a de-identified subject ID, COVID-19 status, age in years and sex. Where HLA class I and class II types were available, the types were taken from metadata supplied by the sample provider, not from assay-based typing.

Beyond this particular receptor, the publication reports: The quantity of clinical and demographic metadata differed by source and by participant and was supplied without curation.

This clone appeared a single time. The antigen it recognizes is unknown. Base qualities are not recorded, but no much larger clone differs from it by a single base. Whole blood was collected in K2EDTA tubes by collaborating institutions according to the institutions' own protocols. Collaborator samples were shipped for TCRbeta analysis as frozen whole blood, isolated PBMCs, or DNA extracted from either sample type. TCRbeta CDR3 regions were amplified from genomic DNA using the immunoSEQ Assay, a bias-controlled multiplex PCR. On the authors' methods: Within the assay, amplification of reference gene primers was used to estimate how many nucleated cells each sample contained. Sequence reads were collapsed and filtered to measure the absolute abundance of every unique TCRbeta CDR3 rearrangement. For each sample, productive Simpson clonality was calculated by taking the square root of Simpson's diversity index across productive rearrangements. TCRdb re-hosts the immuneACCESS table, in-frame sequences only. Its copies lack some clones; in the studies checked, an unresolved V gene accounts for under half of them, and the cause for the rest is not known. V and J calls and clone size are as listed in that table; D and trimming were resolved from the DNA. This sample gives 100,000 to 140,000 clones in total; 89% of them show up just once. Together, the top ten hold more than 4.5% of the sample.

V lost 6 bases and J lost 7 bases; the stretch between them is 10 bases long. The CDR3 holds 12 amino acids from the cysteine to the phenylalanine. Only the CDR3 DNA is retained, 36 bases long and in frame from the first base. According to the germline V gene, CDR1 reads SGHRS and CDR2 reads YFSETQ. The V gene is TRBV5-1 and the J gene is TRBJ2-2, with TRBD2 as a weak D call on 6 bases. Sequenced: peripheral blood. The clonotype was recovered from a man aged 35-49 years with active or convalescent COVID-19. For the CDR3, the sequence is CASTIGGGELFF. The base sequence is TGCGCCAGCACGATCGGGGGCGGGGAGCTGTTTTTT.